Below, one T cell receptor (beta chain) is given with its context. Its antigen remains unidentified. Qualities for individual bases were not recorded, and no much larger clone is one base off. The data are from a study of blood T cell repertoires in COVID-19 (dated by TCRdb to between 2020 and 2021). With regard to the full study: Collaborator samples came from the United States, Italy and Spain and covered acute and convalescent phases of COVID-19. The material from the prospective study consisted of cDNA or gDNA derived from T cells, B-cell-depleted T cells, or PBMCs. The repertoires were released in a freely available public database intended as a resource for research on the immune response to SARS-CoV-2. Deeply sampled blood TCRbeta repertoires from subjects exposed to, actively infected with, or recovered from COVID-19 were included in the dataset. Samples came from the ongoing ImmuneRACE study (first 160 participants) plus 1,254 subjects from 6 global collaborators. The sample metadata nearly always contained a de-identified subject ID, COVID-19 status, age in years and sex. Where HLA class I and class II types were available, the types were taken from metadata supplied by the sample provider, not from assay-based typing. The paper's findings and limits, for the study overall: How much clinical and demographic metadata was included differed by source and by participant, and the metadata was provided uncurated.

TCRbeta CDR3 regions were amplified from genomic DNA by means of the immunoSEQ Assay, a bias-controlled multiplex PCR. Regarding the original processing steps: The number of nucleated cells in each sample was estimated by amplification of reference gene primers within the assay. To quantify the absolute abundance of each unique TCRbeta CDR3 rearrangement, sequence reads were collapsed and filtered. For each sample, productive Simpson clonality was calculated as the square root of Simpson's diversity index over productive rearrangements. The immuneACCESS repertoire file appears here via TCRdb, limited to in-frame rearrangements. These files lack a portion of the clones; in checked studies, under half of the deficit traces to unresolved V genes, and the cause of the others is not known. V and J calls and clone size are given by that table; D and trimming were obtained from the DNA. The sample has around 180,000 clones on record, more than 75% of them singletons. Roughly 9.1% of the sample rests with the top ten.

V is pared back by 4 bases and J by 3 bases, with 8 bases lying between the germline termini. Looking up the germline V gene yields CDR1 SGHTA and CDR2 FQGTGA. From the cysteine up to the phenylalanine, the CDR3 has a length of 13 residues. The CDR3 DNA has 39 bases and is translated from base 1. Participants in the prospective study were enrolled through a virtual design, were aged about 18 to 100 years, and lived in approximately 25 United States geographic areas. Cohort assignment in the prospective study relied on participant-reported clinical history from a screening survey and a study questionnaire. Recovered participants in ImmuneRACE Cohort 3 were defined by two consecutive negative NP/OP PCR tests, clearance by a healthcare professional, or resolution of symptoms. In the prospective study, mobile phlebotomists collected whole blood, serum and a nasopharyngeal or oropharyngeal swab from each participant. Additional blood draws and questionnaires over an approximately two-month period could optionally be provided by prospective study participants. Before DNA extraction, blood samples from the prospective study were shipped at room temperature or frozen.

The source of this sequence is a woman aged 25 to 39 who had recovered from COVID-19. The sequence links TRBV7-3 to TRBJ2-3, with the D gene too uncertain to name. Sequencing was carried out using PBMCs or T cells enriched from blood (not recorded which). The DNA sequence reads TGTGCCAGCAGCTCGACTCGAACAGATACGCAGTATTTT. Its translation reads: CASSSTRTDTQYF. Full variable domain (CDR3 extended with the reference TRBV7-3 and TRBJ2-3 proteins): GAGVSQTPSNKVTEKGKYVELRCDPISGHTALYWYRQSLGQGPEFLIYFQGTGAADDSGLPNDRFFAVRPEGSVSTLKIQRTERGDSAVYLCASSSTRTDTQYFGPGTRLTVL.